This TCR beta chain derives from a study of blood T cell repertoires in COVID-19. Study as a whole: Sites in the United States, Italy and Spain provided acute and convalescent COVID-19 samples.

Germline assignment: CDR1 SNHLY and CDR2 FYNNEI. CDR3 length: 15 residues. Germline trimming cut 8 bases from V and 2 bases from J; bases unmatched to any gene: 9. TCRdb's table, derived via immunoSEQ multiplex PCR, lists solely in-frame clones and lacks some. Of about 210,000 clones in the sample, 81% were seen once. Categorization into cohorts depended on clinical history that participants reported. Material: PBMCs or T cells enriched from blood (not recorded which). The clonotype originates from a man aged 35-49 years who had recovered from COVID-19. This chain uses TRBV2 with TRBJ1-5; the match to TRBD1 covers 7 bases. The CDR3, as DNA: TGTGCCAGCCGACCCTTCGGACAGGGCAATCAGCCCCAGCATTTT. It yields the protein CASRPFGQGNQPQHF.